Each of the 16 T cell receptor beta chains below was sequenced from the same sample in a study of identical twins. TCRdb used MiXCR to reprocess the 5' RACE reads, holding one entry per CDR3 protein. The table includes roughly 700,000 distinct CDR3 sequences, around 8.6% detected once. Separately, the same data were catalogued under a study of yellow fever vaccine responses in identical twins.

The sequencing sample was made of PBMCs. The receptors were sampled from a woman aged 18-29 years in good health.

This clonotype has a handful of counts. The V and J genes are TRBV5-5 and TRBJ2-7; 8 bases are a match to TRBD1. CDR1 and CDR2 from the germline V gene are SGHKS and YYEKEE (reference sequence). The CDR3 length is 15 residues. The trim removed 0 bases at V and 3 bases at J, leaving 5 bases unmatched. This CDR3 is CASSLAQGAGYEQYF. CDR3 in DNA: TGTGCCAGCAGCTTGGCCCAGGGGGCAGGCTACGAGCAGTACTTC. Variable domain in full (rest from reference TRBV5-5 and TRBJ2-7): DAGVTQSPTHLIKTRGQQVTLRCSPISGHKSVSWYQQVLGQGPQFIFQYYEKEERGRGNFPDRFSARQFPNYSSELNVNALLLGDSALYLCASSLAQGAGYEQYFGPGTRLTVT.

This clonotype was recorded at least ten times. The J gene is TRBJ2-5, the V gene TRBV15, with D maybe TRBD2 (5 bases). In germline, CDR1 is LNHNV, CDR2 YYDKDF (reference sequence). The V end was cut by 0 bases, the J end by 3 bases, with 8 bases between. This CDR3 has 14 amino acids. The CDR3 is CATSRDNGKETQYF. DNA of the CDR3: TGTGCCACCAGCAGAGATAACGGGAAAGAGACCCAGTACTTC.

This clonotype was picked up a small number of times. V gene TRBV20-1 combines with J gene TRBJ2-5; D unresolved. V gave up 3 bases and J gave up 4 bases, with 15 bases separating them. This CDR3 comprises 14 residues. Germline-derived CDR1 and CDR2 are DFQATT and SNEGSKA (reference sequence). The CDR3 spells CSASRISPRETQYF. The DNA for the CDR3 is TGCAGTGCTAGTCGGATCTCCCCCAGAGAGACCCAGTACTTC.

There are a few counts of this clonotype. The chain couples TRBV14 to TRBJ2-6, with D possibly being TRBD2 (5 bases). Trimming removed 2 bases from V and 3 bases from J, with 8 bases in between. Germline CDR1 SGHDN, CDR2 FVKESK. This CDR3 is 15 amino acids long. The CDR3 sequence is CASSQMRVGANVLTF. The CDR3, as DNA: TGTGCCAGCAGCCAAATGAGGGTTGGGGCCAACGTCCTGACTTTC.

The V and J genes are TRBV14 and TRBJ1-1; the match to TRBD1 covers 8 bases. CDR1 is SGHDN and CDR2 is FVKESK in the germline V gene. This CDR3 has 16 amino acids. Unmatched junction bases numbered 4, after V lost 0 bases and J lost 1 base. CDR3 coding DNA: TGTGCCAGCAGCCAAGATTCCGGGACAGGGAACACTGAAGCTTTCTTT. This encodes CASSQDSGTGNTEAFF.

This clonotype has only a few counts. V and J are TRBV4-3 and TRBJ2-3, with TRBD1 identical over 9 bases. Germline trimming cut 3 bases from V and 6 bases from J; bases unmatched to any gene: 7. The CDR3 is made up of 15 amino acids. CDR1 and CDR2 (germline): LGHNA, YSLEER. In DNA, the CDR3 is TGCGCCAGCAGCCAGGGACAGGGAGTAGGTGATACGCAGTATTTT. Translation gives CASSQGQGVGDTQYF.

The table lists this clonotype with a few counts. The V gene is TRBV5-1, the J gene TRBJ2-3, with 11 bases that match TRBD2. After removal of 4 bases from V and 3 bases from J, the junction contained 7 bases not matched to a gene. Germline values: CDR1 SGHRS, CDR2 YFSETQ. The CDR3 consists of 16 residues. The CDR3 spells CASSALAGDGTDTQYF. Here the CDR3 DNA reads TGCGCCAGCAGCGCACTAGCGGGAGATGGGACAGATACGCAGTATTTT.

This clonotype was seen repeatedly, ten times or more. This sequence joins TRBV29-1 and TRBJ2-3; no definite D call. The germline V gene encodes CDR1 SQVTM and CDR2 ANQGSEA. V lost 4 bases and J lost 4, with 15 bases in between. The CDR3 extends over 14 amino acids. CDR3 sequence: CSVADLGRSDTQYF. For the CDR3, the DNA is TGCAGCGTTGCGGATTTAGGCAGATCAGATACGCAGTATTTT.

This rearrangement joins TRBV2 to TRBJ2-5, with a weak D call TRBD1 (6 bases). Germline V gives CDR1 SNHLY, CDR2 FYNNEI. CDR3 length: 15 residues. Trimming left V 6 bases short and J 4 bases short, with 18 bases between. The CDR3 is CASREQGISRETQYF. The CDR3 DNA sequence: TGTGCCAGCAGAGAACAGGGAATTTCCAGAGAGACCCAGTACTTC.

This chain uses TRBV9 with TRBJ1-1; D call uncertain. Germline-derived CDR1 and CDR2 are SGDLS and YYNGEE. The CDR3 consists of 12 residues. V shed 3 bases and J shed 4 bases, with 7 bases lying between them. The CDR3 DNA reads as TGTGCCAGCAGCGATAGTGGCACTGAAGCTTTCTTT. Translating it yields CASSDSGTEAFF.

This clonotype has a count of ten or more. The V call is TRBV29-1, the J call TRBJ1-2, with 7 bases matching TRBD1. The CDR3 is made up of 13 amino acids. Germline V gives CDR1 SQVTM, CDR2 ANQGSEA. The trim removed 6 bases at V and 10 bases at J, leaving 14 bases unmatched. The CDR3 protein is CSVVSGTESDYTF. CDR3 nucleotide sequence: TGCAGCGTCGTCTCCGGGACAGAGTCTGACTACACCTTC.

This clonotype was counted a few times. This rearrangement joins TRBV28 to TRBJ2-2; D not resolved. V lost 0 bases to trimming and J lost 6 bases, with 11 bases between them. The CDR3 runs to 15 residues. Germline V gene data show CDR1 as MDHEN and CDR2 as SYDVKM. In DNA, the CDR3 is TGTGCCAGCAGTTTATGGAAGGTATCGGCCGGGGAGCTGTTTTTT. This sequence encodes CASSLWKVSAGELFF.

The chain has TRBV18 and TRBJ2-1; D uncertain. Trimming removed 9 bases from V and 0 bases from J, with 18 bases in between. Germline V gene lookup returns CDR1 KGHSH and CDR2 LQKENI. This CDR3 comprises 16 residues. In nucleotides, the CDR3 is TGTGCCAGTACCCCCGGGCAAGCGAACTCCTACAATGAGCAGTTCTTC. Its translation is CASTPGQANSYNEQFF.

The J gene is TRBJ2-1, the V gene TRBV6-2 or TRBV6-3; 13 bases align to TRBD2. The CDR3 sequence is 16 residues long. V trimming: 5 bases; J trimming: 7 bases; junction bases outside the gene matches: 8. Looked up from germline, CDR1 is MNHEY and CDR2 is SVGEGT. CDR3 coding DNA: TGTGCCAGCAGTCGCATCGGGACTAGCGGGATTAATGAGCAGTTCTTC. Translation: CASSRIGTSGINEQFF.

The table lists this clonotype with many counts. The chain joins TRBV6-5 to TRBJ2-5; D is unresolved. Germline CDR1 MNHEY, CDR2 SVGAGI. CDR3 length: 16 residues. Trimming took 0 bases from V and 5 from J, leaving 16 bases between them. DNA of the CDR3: TGTGCCAGCAGTTACTCGATCCCAATACCTGGGGAGACCCAGTACTTC. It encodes CASSYSIPIPGETQYF.

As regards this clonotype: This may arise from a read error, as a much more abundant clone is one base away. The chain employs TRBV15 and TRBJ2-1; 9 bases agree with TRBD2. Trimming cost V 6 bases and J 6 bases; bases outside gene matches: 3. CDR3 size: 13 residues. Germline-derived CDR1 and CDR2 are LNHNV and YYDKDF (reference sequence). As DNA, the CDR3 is TGTGCCACCAGGACTAGCGGATTCAATGAGCAGTTCTTC. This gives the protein CATRTSGFNEQFF.